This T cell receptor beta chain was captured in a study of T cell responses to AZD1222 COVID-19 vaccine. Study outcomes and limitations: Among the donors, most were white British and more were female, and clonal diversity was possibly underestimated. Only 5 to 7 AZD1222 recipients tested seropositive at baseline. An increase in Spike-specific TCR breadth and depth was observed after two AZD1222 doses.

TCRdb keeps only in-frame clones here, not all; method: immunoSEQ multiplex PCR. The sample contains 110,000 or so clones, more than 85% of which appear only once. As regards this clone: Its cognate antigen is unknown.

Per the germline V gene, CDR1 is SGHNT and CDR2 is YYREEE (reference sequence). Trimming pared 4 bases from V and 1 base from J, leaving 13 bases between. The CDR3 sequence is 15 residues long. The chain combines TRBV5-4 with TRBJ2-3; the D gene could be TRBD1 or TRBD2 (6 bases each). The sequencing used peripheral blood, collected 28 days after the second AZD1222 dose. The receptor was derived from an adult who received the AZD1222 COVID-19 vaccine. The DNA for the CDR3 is TGTGCCAGCAGCCCTGTTCGGGGGCGCACAGATACGCAGTATTTT. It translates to CASSPVRGRTDTQYF.